Here is one TCR beta chain with its context. Germline CDR1 reads SGHTS; CDR2 reads YDEGEE. Trimming cost V 1 base and J 5 bases; bases outside gene matches: 7. The CDR3 extends over 15 amino acids. These data come from a study of shared clonotypes between healthy human individuals. TCRdb's copy holds only in-frame clones and misses some; the assay was immunoSEQ multiplex PCR. The sample holds millions of clones, more than 90% seen once. Sequencing was done on a sample of naive CD4+ T cells sorted from blood. The subset was: CD45RA+ positively selected. The J gene is TRBJ2-7, the V gene TRBV5-8, with 9 positions matching TRBD1. This TCR came from a man aged 18-30 years in good health. CDR3 DNA: TGTGCCAGCAGCTTGCTAGGACAGGGGAAAAACGAGCAGTACTTC. This codes for CASSLLGQGKNEQYF.